This record covers a single T cell receptor beta chain. Healthy Caucasian individuals from Russia aged roughly 6 to 100 were enrolled as donors. Researchers collected 9 to 10 milliliters of peripheral blood from every single donor. This sample is drawn from a study of blood T cells in healthy people across ages. The CDR3 runs to 14 residues. From germline, CDR1 is SQVTM and CDR2 ANQGSEA. Trimming left V 5 bases short and J 4 bases short, with 17 bases between. Using a J-beta primer mix together with a sample-barcoded 5' primer, a second PCR was run for about 6 to 11 cycles. TCRdb itself ran the 5' RACE reads through MiXCR, one entry per CDR3 protein. Of 780,000 or so distinct CDR3 sequences listed, around three fifths are singletons.

V is TRBV29-1 and J is TRBJ1-2; D is possibly TRBD1 (5 bases). The sequenced sample was blood. The clonotype comes from a man aged 35 to 55 in good health. The CDR3 DNA reads TGCAGCGTTACCAGGGACTCTCAAGTCTATGGCTACACCTTC. This encodes CSVTRDSQVYGYTF. Full variable domain (remainder filled in from reference TRBV29-1 and TRBJ1-2): SAVISQKPSRDICQRGTSLTIQCQVDSQVTMMFWYRQQPGQSLTLIATANQGSEATYESGFVIDKFPISRPNLTFSTLTVSNMSPEDSSIYLCSVTRDSQVYGYTFGSGTRLTVV.